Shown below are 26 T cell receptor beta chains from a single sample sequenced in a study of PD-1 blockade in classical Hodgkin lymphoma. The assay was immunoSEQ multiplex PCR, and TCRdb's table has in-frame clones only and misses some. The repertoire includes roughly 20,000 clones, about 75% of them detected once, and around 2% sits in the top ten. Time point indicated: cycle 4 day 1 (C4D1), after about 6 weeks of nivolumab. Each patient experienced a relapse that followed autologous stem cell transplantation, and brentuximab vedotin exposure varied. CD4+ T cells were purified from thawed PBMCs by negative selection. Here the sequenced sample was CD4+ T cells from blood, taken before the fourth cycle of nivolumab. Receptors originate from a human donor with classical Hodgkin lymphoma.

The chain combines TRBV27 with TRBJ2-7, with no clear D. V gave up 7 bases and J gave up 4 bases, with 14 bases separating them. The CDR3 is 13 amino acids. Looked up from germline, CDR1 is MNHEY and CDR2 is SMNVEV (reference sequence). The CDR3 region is CASTKRVDYEQYV. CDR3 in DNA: TGTGCCAGCACTAAACGAGTAGATTACGAGCAGTACGTC.

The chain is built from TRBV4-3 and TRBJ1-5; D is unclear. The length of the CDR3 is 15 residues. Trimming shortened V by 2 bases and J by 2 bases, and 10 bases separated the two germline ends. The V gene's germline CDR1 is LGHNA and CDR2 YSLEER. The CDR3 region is CASSQLARGNQPQHF. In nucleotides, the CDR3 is TGCGCCAGCAGCCAACTCGCCCGGGGCAATCAGCCCCAGCATTTT.

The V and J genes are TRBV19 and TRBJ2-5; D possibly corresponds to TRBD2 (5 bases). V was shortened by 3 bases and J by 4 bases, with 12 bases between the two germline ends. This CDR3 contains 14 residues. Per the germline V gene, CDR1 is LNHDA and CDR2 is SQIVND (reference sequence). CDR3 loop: CASSITAVGETQYF. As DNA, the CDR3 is TGTGCCAGTAGTATTACAGCGGTTGGAGAGACCCAGTACTTC.

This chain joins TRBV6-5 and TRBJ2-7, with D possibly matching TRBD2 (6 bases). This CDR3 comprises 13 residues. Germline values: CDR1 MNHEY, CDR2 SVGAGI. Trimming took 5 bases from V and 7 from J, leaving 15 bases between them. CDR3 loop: CASSLNRRGEQYF. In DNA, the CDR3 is TGTGCCAGCAGTCTCAACCGCCGGGGGGAGCAGTACTTC.

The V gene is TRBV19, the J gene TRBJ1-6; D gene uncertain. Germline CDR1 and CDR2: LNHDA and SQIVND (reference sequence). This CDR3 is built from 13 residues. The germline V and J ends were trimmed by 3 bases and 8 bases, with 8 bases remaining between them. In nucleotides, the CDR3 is TGTGCCAGTAGTATCCCGGGAGATTCACCCCTCCACTTT. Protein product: CASSIPGDSPLHF.

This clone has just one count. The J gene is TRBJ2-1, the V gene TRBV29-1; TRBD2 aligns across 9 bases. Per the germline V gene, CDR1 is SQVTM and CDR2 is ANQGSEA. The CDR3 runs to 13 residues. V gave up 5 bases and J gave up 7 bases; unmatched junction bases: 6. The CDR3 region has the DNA TGCAGCGTTCAGGCGGGAGGGCCGAATGAGCAGTTCTTC. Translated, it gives CSVQAGGPNEQFF.

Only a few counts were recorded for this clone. In DNA form, the CDR3 reads TGTGCCAGCAGTTACGATGAAGGGAGAAAAAAACTGTTTTTT. Translated, it gives CASSYDEGRKKLFF. V is TRBV6-5 and J is TRBJ1-4; D gene uncertain. This CDR3 comprises 14 residues. V was clipped by 2 bases and J by 9 bases, with 13 bases between them. Germline CDR1 is MNHEY and CDR2 is SVGAGI.

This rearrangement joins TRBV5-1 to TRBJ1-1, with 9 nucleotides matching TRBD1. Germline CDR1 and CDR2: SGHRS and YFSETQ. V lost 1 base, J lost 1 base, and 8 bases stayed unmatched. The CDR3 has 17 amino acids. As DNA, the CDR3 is TGCGCCAGCAGCTTGTCTGGGACAGGGAAACCGAACACTGAAGCTTTCTTT. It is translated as CASSLSGTGKPNTEAFF.

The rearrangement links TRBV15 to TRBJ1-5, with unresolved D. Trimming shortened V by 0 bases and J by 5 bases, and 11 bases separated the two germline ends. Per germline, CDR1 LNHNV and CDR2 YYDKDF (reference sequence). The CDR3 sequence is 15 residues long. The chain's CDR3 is CATSRDNGWDQPQHF. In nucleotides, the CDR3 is TGTGCCACCAGCAGAGATAATGGTTGGGATCAGCCCCAGCATTTT.

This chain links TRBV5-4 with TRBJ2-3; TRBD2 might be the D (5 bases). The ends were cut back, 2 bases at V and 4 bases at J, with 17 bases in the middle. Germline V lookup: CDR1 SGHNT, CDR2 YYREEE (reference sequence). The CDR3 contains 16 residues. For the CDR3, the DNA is TGTGCCAGCAGCTTTAAAGTTGCGGGTGGGGCAGATACGCAGTATTTT. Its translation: CASSFKVAGGADTQYF.

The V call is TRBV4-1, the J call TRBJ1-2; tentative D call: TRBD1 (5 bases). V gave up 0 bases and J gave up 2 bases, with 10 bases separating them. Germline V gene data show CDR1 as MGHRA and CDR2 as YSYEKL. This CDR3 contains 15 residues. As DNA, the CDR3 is TGCGCCAGCAGCCAAGAAGTAGGACAAAACTATGGCTACACCTTC. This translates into CASSQEVGQNYGYTF.

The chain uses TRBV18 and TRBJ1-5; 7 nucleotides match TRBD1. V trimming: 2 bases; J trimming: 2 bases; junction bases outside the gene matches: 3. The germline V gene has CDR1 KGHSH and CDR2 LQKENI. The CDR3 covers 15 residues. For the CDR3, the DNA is TGTGCCAGCTCACCAGACAGGGTTGGCAATCAGCCCCAGCATTTT. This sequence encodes CASSPDRVGNQPQHF.

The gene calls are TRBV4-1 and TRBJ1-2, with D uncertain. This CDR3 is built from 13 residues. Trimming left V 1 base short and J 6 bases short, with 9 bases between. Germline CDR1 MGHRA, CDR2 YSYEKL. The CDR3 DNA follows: TGCGCCAGCAGCCAAGTCACAGTTGATGGCTACACCTTC. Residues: CASSQVTVDGYTF.

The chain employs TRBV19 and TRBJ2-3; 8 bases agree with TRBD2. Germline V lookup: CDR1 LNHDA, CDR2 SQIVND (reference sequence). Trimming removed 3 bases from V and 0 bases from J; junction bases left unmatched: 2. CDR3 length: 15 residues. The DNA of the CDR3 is TGTGCCAGTAGTATGGGCGGGAGGAGCACAGATACGCAGTATTTT. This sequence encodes CASSMGGRSTDTQYF.

This CDR3 reads CASSYLLGQGVFGYTF. The CDR3 bases are TGTGCCAGCAGTTACCTACTCGGACAGGGGGTATTTGGCTACACCTTC. The chain has TRBV6-6 and TRBJ1-2, with 10 bases lining up with TRBD1. Germline trimming cut 2 bases from V and 7 bases from J; bases unmatched to any gene: 10. The length of the CDR3 is 16 residues. Germline loops: CDR1 MNHNY, CDR2 SVGAGI (reference sequence).

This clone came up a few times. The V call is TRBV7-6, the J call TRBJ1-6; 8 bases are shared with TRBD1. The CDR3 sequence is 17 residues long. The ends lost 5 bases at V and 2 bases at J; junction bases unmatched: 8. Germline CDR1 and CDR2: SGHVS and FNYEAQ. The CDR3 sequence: CASSPPGQGPYNSPLHF. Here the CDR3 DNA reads TGTGCCAGCAGCCCCCCCGGACAGGGCCCCTATAATTCACCCCTCCACTTT.

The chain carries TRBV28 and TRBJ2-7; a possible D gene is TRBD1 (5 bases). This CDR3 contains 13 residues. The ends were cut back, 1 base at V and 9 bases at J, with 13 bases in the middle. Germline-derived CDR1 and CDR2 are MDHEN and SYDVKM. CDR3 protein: CASSLSGALGQYV. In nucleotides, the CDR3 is TGTGCCAGCAGTTTATCTGGGGCGCTCGGGCAGTACGTC.

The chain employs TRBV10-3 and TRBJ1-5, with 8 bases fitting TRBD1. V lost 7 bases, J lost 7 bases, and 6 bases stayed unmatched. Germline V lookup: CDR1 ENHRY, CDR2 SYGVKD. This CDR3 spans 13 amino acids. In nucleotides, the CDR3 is TGTGCCATCAATCAGGGGGCTGGGCAGCCCCAGCATTTT. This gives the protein CAINQGAGQPQHF.

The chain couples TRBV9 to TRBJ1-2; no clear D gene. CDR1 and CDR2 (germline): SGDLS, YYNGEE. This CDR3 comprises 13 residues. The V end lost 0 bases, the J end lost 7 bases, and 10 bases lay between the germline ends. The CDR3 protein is CASSVDSGIGYTF. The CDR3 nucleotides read TGTGCCAGCAGCGTAGACTCGGGGATTGGCTACACCTTC.

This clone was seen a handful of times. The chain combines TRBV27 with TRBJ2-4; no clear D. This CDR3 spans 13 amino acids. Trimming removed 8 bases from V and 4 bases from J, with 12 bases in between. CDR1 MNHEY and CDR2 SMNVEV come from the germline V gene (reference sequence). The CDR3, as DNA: TGTGCCAGCCAGCGCCCAGGTAAAAACATTCAGTACTTC. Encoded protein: CASQRPGKNIQYF.

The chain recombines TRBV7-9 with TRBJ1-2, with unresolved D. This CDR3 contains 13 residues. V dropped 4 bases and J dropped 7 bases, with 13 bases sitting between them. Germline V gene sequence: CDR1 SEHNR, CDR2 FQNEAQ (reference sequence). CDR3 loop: CASSWTEAGGYTF. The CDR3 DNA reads TGTGCCAGCAGCTGGACGGAAGCGGGTGGCTACACCTTC.

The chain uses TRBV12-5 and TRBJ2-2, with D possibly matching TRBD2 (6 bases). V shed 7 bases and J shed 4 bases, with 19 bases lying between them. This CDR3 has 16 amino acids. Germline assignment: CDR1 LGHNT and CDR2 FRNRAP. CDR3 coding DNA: TGTGCTAGTGCCCAGCGGCCGGGCGGGACCACCGGGGAGCTGTTTTTT. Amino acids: CASAQRPGGTTGELFF.

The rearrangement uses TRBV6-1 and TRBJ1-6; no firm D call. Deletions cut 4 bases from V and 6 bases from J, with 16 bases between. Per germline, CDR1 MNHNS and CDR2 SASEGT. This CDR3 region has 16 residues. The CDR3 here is CASSASGLILNSPLHF. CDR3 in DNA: TGTGCCAGCAGTGCTTCGGGATTGATACTTAATTCACCCCTCCACTTT.

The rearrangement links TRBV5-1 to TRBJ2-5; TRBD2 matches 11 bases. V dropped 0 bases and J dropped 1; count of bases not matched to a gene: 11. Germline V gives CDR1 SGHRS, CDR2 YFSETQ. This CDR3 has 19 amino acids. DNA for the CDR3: TGCGCCAGCAGCTTGGGGCGTTCTAGCGGGGGGACCTTCCAAGAGACCCAGTACTTC. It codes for CASSLGRSSGGTFQETQYF.

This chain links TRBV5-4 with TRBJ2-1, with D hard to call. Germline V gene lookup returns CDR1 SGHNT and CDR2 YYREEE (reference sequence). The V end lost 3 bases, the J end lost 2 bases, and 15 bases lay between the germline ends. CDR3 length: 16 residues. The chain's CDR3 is CASSSFALDPYNEQFF. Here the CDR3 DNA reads TGTGCCAGCAGCTCCTTTGCCCTAGATCCCTACAATGAGCAGTTCTTC.

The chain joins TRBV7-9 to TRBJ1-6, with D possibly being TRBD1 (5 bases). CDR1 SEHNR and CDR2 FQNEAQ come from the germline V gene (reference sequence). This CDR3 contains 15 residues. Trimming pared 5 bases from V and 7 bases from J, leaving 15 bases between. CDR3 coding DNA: TGTGCCAGCAGCCCTGGGACGTCAGAGAATTCACCCCTCCACTTT. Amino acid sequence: CASSPGTSENSPLHF.